The rows below give T cell receptor beta chains drawn from one sample of a study of blood T cell repertoires in COVID-19. Clones were read by immunoSEQ multiplex PCR, and TCRdb kept only the in-frame ones, dropping some. Among just under 70,000 clones listed, roughly 89% were seen once. The sample consisted of peripheral blood. These receptors all stem from a man between 25 and 39 years old with acute or convalescent COVID-19. Both conserved end residues are part of each CDR3. Each record gives: J gene, CDR3 length, V gene, clone size, D gene, CDR3 protein, CDR3 DNA. The D gene is left open where the match is weak. Clone size is not always given. Where it is, it says once, few, many or a class for expanded clones.

>TRBJ1-5|15|TRBV6-1|.|.
CASSEAGSGNQPQHF
TGTGCCAGCAGTGAAGCCGGCAGCGGCAATCAGCCCCAGCATTTT
>TRBJ2-1|17|TRBV9|.|TRBD2
CASSLRTSGSMGNEQFF
TGTGCCAGCAGCCTCCGGACTAGCGGCAGTATGGGGAATGAGCAGTTCTTC
>TRBJ2-1|11|TRBV4-3|.|.
CASSYNNEQFF
TGCGCCAGCAGCTATAACAATGAGCAGTTCTTC
>TRBJ1-6|15|TRBV3-1/TRBV3-2|.|.
CASSPPAGVNSPLHF
TGTGCCAGCAGCCCCCCAGCAGGCGTCAATTCACCCCTCCACTTT
>TRBJ1-6|19|TRBV28|.|.
CASSFMDPGGSSYNSPLHF
TGTGCCAGCAGTTTTATGGACCCGGGGGGGAGCTCCTATAATTCACCCCTCCACTTT
>TRBJ2-7|16|TRBV28|.|TRBD2
CASSSNVGGSWYEQYF
TGTGCCAGCAGTTCGAATGTAGGCGGGAGCTGGTACGAGCAGTACTTC
>TRBJ1-5|14|TRBV5-1|once|TRBD1
CASSPGGGNQPQHF
TGCGCCAGCAGCCCAGGGGGCGGGAATCAGCCCCAGCATTTT
>TRBJ2-7|13|TRBV30|.|.
CAWSRRSSYEQYF
TGTGCCTGGAGCCGAAGGAGCTCCTACGAGCAGTACTTC
>TRBJ2-7|15|TRBV10-2|.|.
CASSDRGSLAGKQYF
TGCGCCAGCAGTGATCGCGGGTCACTAGCAGGAAAGCAGTACTTC
>TRBJ1-1|17|TRBV28|.|TRBD1
CASSPQLGQGENTEAFF
TGTGCCAGCAGTCCTCAACTAGGACAGGGAGAGAACACTGAAGCTTTCTTT
>TRBJ2-3|14|TRBV3-1/TRBV3-2|.|TRBD2
CASSLGSGSDTQYF
TGTGCCAGCAGCCTCGGAAGCGGGAGTGATACGCAGTATTTT
>TRBJ2-1|16|TRBV6-1|once|TRBD1
CASSEGDRAPYNEQFF
TGTGCCAGCAGTGAAGGGGACAGGGCCCCCTACAATGAGCAGTTCTTC
>TRBJ1-5|13|TRBV2|few|.
CASSEAGAKPQHF
TGTGCCAGCAGTGAGGCAGGGGCTAAGCCCCAGCATTTT
>TRBJ1-3|14|TRBV27|.|.
CASSSSSSGNTIYF
TGTGCCAGCAGTTCGAGCTCCTCTGGAAACACCATATATTTT
>TRBJ2-3|20|TRBV18|.|TRBD2
CASSPIRVNTGTSFKDTQYF
TGTGCCAGTTCACCGATAAGGGTCAATACCGGGACTAGTTTTAAAGATACGCAGTATTTT
>TRBJ1-4|16|TRBV15|once|TRBD1
CATSRGNRGGNEKLFF
TGTGCCACCAGCAGAGGGAACAGGGGCGGCAATGAAAAACTGTTTTTT
>TRBJ1-4|13|TRBV5-5|.|.
CASSLATVEKLFF
TGTGCCAGCAGCTTGGCAACGGTTGAAAAACTGTTTTTT
>TRBJ2-1|15|TRBV9|.|.
CASSVVSGGFGEQFF
TGTGCCAGCAGCGTAGTATCAGGCGGGTTTGGGGAGCAGTTCTTC
>TRBJ2-1|18|TRBV18|.|TRBD2
CASSTANLLAGASNEQFF
TGTGCCAGCTCAACGGCGAACCTTCTAGCGGGAGCCTCCAATGAGCAGTTCTTC
>TRBJ2-3|15|TRBV10-2|.|.
CASSDSGPSTDTQYF
TGCGCCAGCAGTGATAGCGGTCCTAGCACAGATACGCAGTATTTT
>TRBJ2-2|15|TRBV24-1|.|.
CATSDDRDYTGELFF
TGTGCCACCAGTGACGACAGGGACTACACCGGGGAGCTGTTTTTT
>TRBJ2-3|12|TRBV7-2|.|.
CASSPFTDTQYF
TGTGCCAGCAGCCCGTTCACAGATACGCAGTATTTT
>TRBJ1-6|15|TRBV15|.|TRBD1
CATSNKGALNSPLHF
TGTGCCACCAGCAATAAGGGGGCATTGAATTCACCCCTCCACTTT
>TRBJ2-5|16|TRBV2|.|TRBD2
CASSERLGTRRETQYF
TGTGCCAGCAGTGAACGTTTAGGGACTAGAAGGGAGACCCAGTACTTC
>TRBJ2-1|15|TRBV4-3|.|.
CASSEQTGLAREQFF
TGCGCCAGCAGTGAACAGACGGGTCTAGCGAGGGAGCAGTTCTTC
>TRBJ1-5|17|TRBV28|once|TRBD1
CASSLVGQGHSNQPQHF
TGTGCCAGCAGTTTAGTCGGACAGGGCCATAGCAATCAGCCCCAGCATTTT
>TRBJ1-2|13|TRBV6-5|.|TRBD1
CASRRDRVDGYTF
TGTGCCAGCAGACGAGACAGGGTCGATGGCTACACCTTC
>TRBJ1-1|14|TRBV29-1|few|TRBD1
CSVSSQGIGTEAFF
TGCAGCGTTTCCTCACAGGGGATCGGCACTGAAGCTTTCTTT
>TRBJ1-2|13|TRBV18|few|.
CASSSDTIYGYTF
TGTGCCAGCTCATCGGACACAATCTATGGCTACACCTTC
>TRBJ2-1|14|TRBV24-1|.|TRBD1
CATSPGTGGWEQFF
TGTGCCACCAGTCCGGGGACAGGGGGATGGGAGCAGTTCTTC
>TRBJ1-4|15|TRBV9|.|TRBD1
CASSKTGGLNEKLFF
TGTGCCAGCAGCAAGACAGGGGGCCTTAATGAAAAACTGTTTTTT
>TRBJ1-6|16|TRBV27|.|TRBD1
CASSSPTKGANSPLHF
TGTGCCAGCAGCTCTCCTACAAAGGGGGCTAATTCACCCCTCCACTTT
>TRBJ2-5|14|TRBV4-1|once|.
CASSQGEGGETQYF
TGCGCCAGCAGCCAAGGGGAGGGGGGAGAGACCCAGTACTTC